This T cell receptor (beta chain) comes out of a study of control samples from healthy donors and cancer patients. Clones were read by immunoSEQ multiplex PCR, and TCRdb kept only the in-frame ones, dropping some. The sample gives 170,000 or so clones, around 94% of which show up once; around 1.5% is in the top ten. The ends were cut back, 1 base at V and 1 base at J, with 14 bases in the middle. The germline V gene encodes CDR1 SGHAT and CDR2 FQNNGV. This CDR3 has 17 amino acids. The receptor's source is a woman between 18 and 29 years old in good health. Sequenced: blood. V gene TRBV11-2 combines with J gene TRBJ1-3; the D gene is possibly TRBD1 (6 bases). The CDR3 loop reads CASSLGHRERSGNTIYF. In nucleotides, the CDR3 is TGTGCCAGCAGCTTAGGACACAGGGAGAGATCTGGAAACACCATATATTTT. The whole variable domain, filled in from reference TRBV11-2 and TRBJ1-3, reads EAGVAQSPRYKIIEKRQSVAFWCNPISGHATLYWYQQILGQGPKLLIQFQNNGVVDDSQLPKDRFSAERLKGVDSTLKIQPAKLEDSAVYLCASSLGHRERSGNTIYFGEGSWLTVV.